This T cell receptor beta chain is from a study of T cells after yellow fever vaccination. Study conclusions and caveats: FACS-sorted repertoires might harbor abundant contaminating clonotypes from the bulk population. Clonotypes found in both CD4 and CD8 compartments made up a small share. Though it reached lower strength, the secondary response hit its peak faster, day 5 versus 15.

The CDR3 runs to 17 residues. The V gene's germline CDR1 is MNHEY and CDR2 SVGEGT. The V segment lost 2 bases and the J segment 8 bases; nucleotides outside the gene matches: 14. Via MiXCR, TCRdb re-called the 5' RACE reads, giving one row per CDR3 protein. The sample consists of 500,000 to 700,000 distinct CDR3 sequences, roughly a fifth of them appearing once. For this clonotype: Its antigen is not identified.

The source is a man under 40 who received the YFV17D yellow fever vaccine. The specimen comprised PBMCs, sampled 15 days after the yellow fever booster vaccination. The chain uses TRBV6-2 or TRBV6-3 and TRBJ2-1; 8 nucleotides align to TRBD2. The CDR3 sequence: CASSYVPAGDEGHEQFF. The DNA for the CDR3 is TGTGCCAGCAGTTACGTGCCAGCGGGAGATGAAGGGCATGAGCAGTTCTTC.